This passage covers 28 T cell receptor beta chains from one sample sequenced in a study of blood T cell repertoires in COVID-19. Sequenced by immunoSEQ multiplex PCR; TCRdb stores in-frame clones only, minus some. The table lists just over 250,000 clones, around nine tenths of them singletons. Sequencing was done on a sample of peripheral blood. All receptors come from a man between 35 and 55 years old who had recovered from COVID-19.

This chain's CDR3 is CASSVTQGYYNEQFF. CDR3 sequence (DNA): TGTGCCAGCAGCGTAACCCAGGGGTATTACAATGAGCAGTTCTTC. The chain recombines TRBV9 with TRBJ2-1, with D perhaps matching TRBD1 (6 bases). V was cut by 1 base and J by 4 bases, with 12 bases left in between. The CDR3 consists of 15 residues. Germline V gives CDR1 SGDLS, CDR2 YYNGEE.

This clone occurred a few times. The chain joins TRBV7-3 to TRBJ2-2, with D maybe TRBD2 (5 bases). In germline, CDR1 is SGHTA, CDR2 FQGTGA. Trimming took off 4 bases at V and 7 bases at J, with 16 bases between the two ends. The CDR3 totals 15 residues. CDR3 sequence reads: CASSSRTARGGELFF. The DNA of the CDR3 is TGTGCCAGCAGCTCCCGGACTGCCCGGGGCGGGGAGCTGTTTTTT.

The chain recombines TRBV14 with TRBJ2-2, with 7 bases fitting TRBD1. The V segment lost 0 bases and the J segment 5 bases; nucleotides outside the gene matches: 9. The CDR3 sequence is 17 residues long. Germline V gene lookup returns CDR1 SGHDN and CDR2 FVKESK. The CDR3 region has the DNA TGTGCCAGCAGCCAAGATTACGACAGGGCGAGGACCGGGGAGCTGTTTTTT. This gives the protein CASSQDYDRARTGELFF. Full variable domain (outside the CDR3, taken from reference TRBV14 and TRBJ2-2): EAGVTQFPSHSVIEKGQTVTLRCDPISGHDNLYWYRRVMGKEIKFLLHFVKESKQDESGMPNNRFLAERTGGTYSTLKVQPAELEDSGVYFCASSQDYDRARTGELFFGEGSRLTVL.

The V and J genes are TRBV7-2 and TRBJ1-2; tentatively, D is TRBD1 (5 bases). Germline V CDR1 and CDR2: SGHTA, FQGNSA. The CDR3 sequence is 14 residues long. The ends were cut back, 9 bases at V and 6 bases at J, with 20 bases in the middle. CDR3 protein: CASTLDTLSDGYTF. The DNA for the CDR3 is TGTGCCAGTACTTTGGACACCTTGAGCGATGGCTACACCTTC.

J is TRBJ2-3 and V is TRBV7-6; 7 positions agree with TRBD2. V dropped 3 bases and J dropped 4; count of bases not matched to a gene: 7. Germline values: CDR1 SGHVS, CDR2 FNYEAQ. CDR3 size: 15 residues. The CDR3 sequence is CASSFGERGADTQYF. The DNA of the CDR3 is TGTGCCAGCAGCTTTGGGGAGCGGGGCGCAGATACGCAGTATTTT.

DNA for the CDR3: TGTGCCAGCAGGACGGACAGGGTGGGGAAACTGTTTTTT. It codes for CASRTDRVGKLFF. The J gene is TRBJ1-4, the V gene TRBV2, with 8 bases matching TRBD1. The CDR3 runs to 13 residues. The V gene end was trimmed by 6 bases and the J gene end by 11 bases; junction bases not matched to a gene: 8. The germline V gene has CDR1 SNHLY and CDR2 FYNNEI.

There are a few counts of this clone. The chain uses TRBV5-4 and TRBJ2-6; D gene unclear. V was trimmed by 0 bases and J by 4 bases, leaving 14 bases between them. The CDR3 runs 17 residues. The V gene's germline CDR1 is SGHNT and CDR2 YYREEE (reference sequence). CDR3 bases: TGTGCCAGCAGCTTGGTCGCGACTGCTTGGGGGGCCAACGTCCTGACTTTC. This translates into CASSLVATAWGANVLTF.

J is TRBJ2-5 and V is TRBV29-1; D is possibly TRBD1 (6 bases). V was pared by 7 bases and J by 5 bases, with 17 bases between. Germline V gene sequence: CDR1 SQVTM, CDR2 ANQGSEA. The CDR3 is made up of 13 amino acids. The CDR3 protein is CSGARGSSETQYF. The DNA of the CDR3 is TGCAGCGGTGCGAGGGGGTCGTCGGAGACCCAGTACTTC.

V usage is TRBV6-4 and J usage is TRBJ1-6; 7 bases line up with TRBD1. V dropped 3 bases and J dropped 6; count of bases not matched to a gene: 5. CDR1 and CDR2 (germline): MRHNA, SNTAGT. The CDR3 is 15 amino acids. CDR3 DNA: TGTGCCAGCAGTGAATATGCAGGGGGTAATTCACCCCTCCACTTT. Translated, it gives CASSEYAGGNSPLHF.

This clone appeared once. The V and J genes are TRBV5-4 and TRBJ1-4, with 9 bases fitting TRBD1. Per germline, CDR1 SGHNT and CDR2 YYREEE (reference sequence). The V segment lost 1 base and the J segment 5 bases; nucleotides outside the gene matches: 3. The CDR3 consists of 15 residues. This chain's CDR3 is CASSLWDRENEKLFF. The DNA for the CDR3 is TGTGCCAGCAGCTTGTGGGACAGGGAGAATGAAAAACTGTTTTTT.

This clone was seen a few times. The gene calls are TRBV18 and TRBJ1-3; no definite D call. Germline V gene sequence: CDR1 KGHSH, CDR2 LQKENI. Trimming took 4 bases from V and 1 from J, leaving 5 bases between them. This CDR3 is 13 amino acids long. The CDR3 loop reads CASSQISGNTIYF. The CDR3 bases are TGTGCCAGCTCACAAATATCTGGAAACACCATATATTTT.

This rearrangement joins TRBV13 to TRBJ2-5; 9 nucleotides agree with TRBD1. The CDR3 runs to 15 residues. Germline values: CDR1 PRHDT, CDR2 FYEKMQ (reference sequence). V gave up 6 bases and J gave up 0 bases; unmatched junction bases: 5. Here the CDR3 reads CASREQGAYQETQYF. The CDR3 DNA reads TGTGCCAGCAGGGAACAGGGGGCGTACCAAGAGACCCAGTACTTC.

The chain recombines TRBV19 with TRBJ2-3; D is ambiguous. This CDR3 contains 14 residues. Trimming removed 2 bases from V and 4 bases from J, with 10 bases in between. Germline V gives CDR1 LNHDA, CDR2 SQIVND (reference sequence). As DNA, the CDR3 is TGTGCCAGTAGTATATCCCTAGTCTCAGATACGCAGTATTTT. It is translated as CASSISLVSDTQYF.

The chain couples TRBV29-1 to TRBJ1-1; TRBD1 matches 7 bases. Germline CDR1 is SQVTM and CDR2 is ANQGSEA. The V gene end was trimmed by 6 bases and the J gene end by 11 bases; junction bases not matched to a gene: 15. The CDR3 extends over 13 amino acids. The chain's CDR3 is CSVDWTGRAGAFF. As DNA, the CDR3 is TGCAGCGTCGATTGGACAGGTCGAGCTGGGGCTTTCTTT.

This chain joins TRBV29-1 and TRBJ1-2, with TRBD1 as a possible D gene (5 bases). Germline CDR1 SQVTM, CDR2 ANQGSEA. V shed 0 bases and J shed 14 bases, with 16 bases lying between them. The CDR3 spans 12 residues. For the CDR3, the DNA is TGCAGCGTTGAAGATCTGGGCCTGGGGCGGACCTTC. It yields the protein CSVEDLGLGRTF.

This chain connects TRBV7-9 to TRBJ2-1, with 12 bases identical to TRBD2. Unmatched junction bases numbered 1, after V lost 3 bases and J lost 10 bases. The CDR3 length is 13 residues. Germline V gene data show CDR1 as SEHNR and CDR2 as FQNEAQ (reference sequence). CDR3 sequence: CASSFGTSGEQFF. The CDR3 nucleotides are TGTGCCAGCAGCTTCGGGACTAGCGGGGAGCAGTTCTTC.

The CDR3 nucleotides read TGTGCCAGCAGCCAACAGACCTTTAATGAAAAACTGTTTTTT. It codes for CASSQQTFNEKLFF. V and J are TRBV7-6 and TRBJ1-4; no clear D. V lost 5 bases to trimming and J lost 4 bases, with 11 bases between them. Germline lookup yields CDR1 SGHVS and CDR2 FNYEAQ. The CDR3 has 14 amino acids.

V is TRBV10-3 and J is TRBJ2-3, with TRBD2 matching over 8 bases. This CDR3 spans 13 amino acids. V shed 11 bases and J 5 bases; nucleotides not matched to a gene: 9. Per the germline V gene, CDR1 is ENHRY and CDR2 is SYGVKD. The CDR3 coding sequence is TGTGCCGTGAAGCGGGGGATACAAGATACGCAGTATTTT. Translating it yields CAVKRGIQDTQYF.

The rearrangement links TRBV2 to TRBJ1-2; D remains unclear. Germline values: CDR1 SNHLY, CDR2 FYNNEI. The CDR3 is 11 residues long. V lost 5 bases to trimming and J lost 5 bases, with 6 bases between them. CDR3 in amino acids: CASSPRYGYTF. The CDR3 coding sequence is TGTGCCAGCAGTCCCCGGTATGGCTACACCTTC. The whole variable domain, filled in from reference TRBV2 and TRBJ1-2, reads EPEVTQTPSHQVTQMGQEVILRCVPISNHLYFYWYRQILGQKVEFLVSFYNNEISEKSEIFDDQFSVERPDGSNFTLKIRSTKLEDSAMYFCASSPRYGYTFGSGTRLTVV.

V gene TRBV7-6 combines with J gene TRBJ2-7, with a possible D match to TRBD2 (5 bases). V was pared by 5 bases and J by 0 bases, with 14 bases between. CDR3 length: 15 amino acids. CDR1 is SGHVS, CDR2 FNYEAQ, per germline. The CDR3 here is CASSHDVGSSYEQYF. Here the CDR3 DNA reads TGTGCCAGCAGCCACGACGTGGGGAGCTCCTACGAGCAGTACTTC.

The chain has TRBV21-1 and TRBJ2-1; the table calls TRBD2, which could not be checked here. TRBV21-1 is termed a pseudogene. This CDR3 has 16 amino acids. The CDR3 nucleotides read TGTGCCAGCCCCCCCCGACTAGCGGGAGGTATGCATGAGCAGTTCTTC. Protein product: CASPPRLAGGMHEQFF.

The chain carries TRBV7-8 and TRBJ2-2; D might be TRBD2 (6 bases). CDR1 and CDR2 (germline): SGHVS, FQNEAQ. The CDR3 loop spans 14 amino acids. The V gene lost 8 bases and the J gene lost 6 bases, with 16 bases spanning the gap. The CDR3 protein is CASAMGTGAGELFF. The CDR3 DNA follows: TGTGCCAGCGCCATGGGGACTGGCGCCGGGGAGCTGTTTTTT. Based on the CDR3 plus reference TRBV7-8 and TRBJ2-2, the full variable domain is GAGVSQSPRYKVAKRGQDVALRCDPISGHVSLFWYQQALGQGPEFLTYFQNEAQLDKSGLPSDRFFAERPEGSVSTLKIQRTQQEDSAVYLCASAMGTGAGELFFGEGSRLTVL.

This sequence joins TRBV6-2 or TRBV6-3 and TRBJ1-1; TRBD1 is a possible D gene (6 bases). The V end lost 2 bases, the J end lost 7 bases, and 20 bases lay between the germline ends. The CDR3 totals 16 residues. The germline V gene has CDR1 MNHEY and CDR2 SVGEGT. The CDR3 protein is CASSYPPGQGRVEAFF. CDR3 nucleotides: TGTGCCAGCAGTTACCCTCCAGGTCAGGGGAGGGTTGAAGCTTTCTTT.

The chain has TRBV10-3 and TRBJ2-3; 11 bases are a match to TRBD2. After removal of 0 bases from V and 2 bases from J, the junction contained 7 bases not matched to a gene. Germline CDR1 reads ENHRY; CDR2 reads SYGVKD. The CDR3 covers 18 residues. In DNA form, the CDR3 reads TGTGCCATCAGTGAGTCAACTAGCGGGGGCATCAACACAGATACGCAGTATTTT. Amino acids: CAISESTSGGINTDTQYF.

The chain employs TRBV5-1 and TRBJ1-1, with TRBD1 identical over 8 bases. J was trimmed by 5 bases and V by 4 bases; bases with no gene match: 4. The CDR3 is 13 amino acids. Germline values: CDR1 SGHRS, CDR2 YFSETQ. CDR3 in DNA: TGCGCCAGCAGCCAGGGACAGGTAACTGAAGCTTTCTTT. Residues: CASSQGQVTEAFF.

The rearrangement links TRBV2 to TRBJ2-1; D not certain. The CDR3 sequence is 12 residues long. The ends were cut back, 6 bases at V and 14 bases at J, with 17 bases in the middle. CDR1 is SNHLY and CDR2 is FYNNEI in the germline V gene. The CDR3, as DNA: TGTGCCAGCAGGGTGGAAGGCAGCCGGGAGTTCTTC. It codes for CASRVEGSREFF.

The chain has TRBV18 and TRBJ2-3; D may be TRBD2 (5 bases). V was trimmed by 0 bases and J by 1 base, leaving 8 bases between them. This CDR3 is 15 amino acids long. Germline values: CDR1 KGHSH, CDR2 LQKENI. CDR3 amino acids: CASSPPPAGTDTQYF. The DNA of the CDR3 is TGTGCCAGCTCACCACCCCCAGCGGGCACAGATACGCAGTATTTT.

In its sample, this clone was seen a few times. The chain joins TRBV7-9 to TRBJ1-2; 11 bases align to TRBD1. Per the germline V gene, CDR1 is SEHNR and CDR2 is FQNEAQ (reference sequence). Trimming removed 1 base from V and 7 bases from J; junction bases left unmatched: 2. The CDR3 covers 14 residues. This chain's CDR3 is CASSLGTGGIGYTF. CDR3 in DNA: TGTGCCAGCAGCTTAGGGACAGGGGGCATTGGCTACACCTTC.